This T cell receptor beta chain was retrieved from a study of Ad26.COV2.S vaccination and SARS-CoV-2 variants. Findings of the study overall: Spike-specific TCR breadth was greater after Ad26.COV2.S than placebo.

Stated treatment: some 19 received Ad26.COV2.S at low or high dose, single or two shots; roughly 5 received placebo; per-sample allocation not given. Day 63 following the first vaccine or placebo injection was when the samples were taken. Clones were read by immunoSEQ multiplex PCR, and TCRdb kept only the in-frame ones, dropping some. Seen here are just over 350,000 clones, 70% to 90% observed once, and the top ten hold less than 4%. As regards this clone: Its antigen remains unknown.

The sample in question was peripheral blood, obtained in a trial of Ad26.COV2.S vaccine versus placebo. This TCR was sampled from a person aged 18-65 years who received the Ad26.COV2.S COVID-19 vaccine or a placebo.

DNA for the CDR3: TGTGCCAGCAGCTACGGACAGGGAAAAAGCACAGATACGCAGTATTTT. Translation gives CASSYGQGKSTDTQYF. The rearrangement joins TRBV11-3 to TRBJ2-3; 8 bases are shared with TRBD1. V gave up 4 bases and J gave up 0 bases; unmatched junction bases: 6. Germline V gives CDR1 SGHNT, CDR2 YENEEA. The CDR3 runs to 16 residues.